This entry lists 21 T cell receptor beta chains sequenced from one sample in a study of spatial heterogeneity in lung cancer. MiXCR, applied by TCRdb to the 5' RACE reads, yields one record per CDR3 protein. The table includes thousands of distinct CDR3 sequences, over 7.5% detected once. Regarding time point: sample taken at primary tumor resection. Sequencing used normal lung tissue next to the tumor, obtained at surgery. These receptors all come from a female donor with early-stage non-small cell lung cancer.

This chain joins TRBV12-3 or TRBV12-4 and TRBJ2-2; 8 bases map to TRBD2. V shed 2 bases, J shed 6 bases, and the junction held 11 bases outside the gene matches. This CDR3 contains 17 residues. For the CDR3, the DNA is TGTGCCAGCAGTTTATATCCTAGCGGGCGATCTGCCGGGGAGCTGTTTTTT. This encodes CASSLYPSGRSAGELFF.

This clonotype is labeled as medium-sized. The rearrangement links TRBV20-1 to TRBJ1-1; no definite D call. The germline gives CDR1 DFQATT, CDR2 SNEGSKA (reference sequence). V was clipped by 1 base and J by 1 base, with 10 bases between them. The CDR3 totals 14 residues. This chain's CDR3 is CSARVGQENTEAFF. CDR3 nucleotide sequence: TGCAGTGCTAGAGTGGGTCAGGAGAACACTGAAGCTTTCTTT.

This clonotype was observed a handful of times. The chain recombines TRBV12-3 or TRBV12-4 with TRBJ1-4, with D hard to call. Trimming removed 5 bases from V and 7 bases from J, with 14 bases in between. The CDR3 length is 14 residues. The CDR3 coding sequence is TGTGCCAGCAGTAGTGCGGGTTTCTTTGAAAAACTGTTTTTT. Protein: CASSSAGFFEKLFF.

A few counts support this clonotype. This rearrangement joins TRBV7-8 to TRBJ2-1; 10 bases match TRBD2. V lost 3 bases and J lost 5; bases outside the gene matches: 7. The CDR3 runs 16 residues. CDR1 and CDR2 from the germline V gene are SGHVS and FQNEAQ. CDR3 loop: CASSLWLAGADNEQFF. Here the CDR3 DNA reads TGTGCCAGCAGCTTGTGGCTAGCGGGAGCAGACAATGAGCAGTTCTTC. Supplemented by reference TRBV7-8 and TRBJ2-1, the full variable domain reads GAGVSQSPRYKVAKRGQDVALRCDPISGHVSLFWYQQALGQGPEFLTYFQNEAQLDKSGLPSDRFFAERPEGSVSTLKIQRTQQEDSAVYLCASSLWLAGADNEQFFGPGTRLTVL.

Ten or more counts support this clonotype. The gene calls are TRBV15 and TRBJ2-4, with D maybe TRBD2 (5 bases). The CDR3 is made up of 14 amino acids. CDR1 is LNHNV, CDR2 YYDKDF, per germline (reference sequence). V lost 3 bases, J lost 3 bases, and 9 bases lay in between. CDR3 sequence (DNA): TGTGCCACCAGCAGGGAGGACGGCAAAAACATTCAGTACTTC. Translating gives CATSREDGKNIQYF.

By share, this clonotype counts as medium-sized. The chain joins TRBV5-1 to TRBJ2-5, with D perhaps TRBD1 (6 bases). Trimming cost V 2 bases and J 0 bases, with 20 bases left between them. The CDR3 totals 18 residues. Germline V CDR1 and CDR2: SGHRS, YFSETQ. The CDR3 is CASSFGTYRDSYQETQYF. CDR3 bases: TGCGCCAGCAGCTTCGGTACCTACAGGGATTCGTACCAAGAGACCCAGTACTTC.

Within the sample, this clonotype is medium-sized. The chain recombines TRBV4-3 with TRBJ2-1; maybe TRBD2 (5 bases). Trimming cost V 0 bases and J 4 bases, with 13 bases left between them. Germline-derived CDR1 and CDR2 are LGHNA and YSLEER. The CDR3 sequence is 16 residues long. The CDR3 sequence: CASSQDRAIAYNEQFF. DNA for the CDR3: TGCGCCAGCAGCCAAGATCGAGCCATAGCGTACAATGAGCAGTTCTTC.

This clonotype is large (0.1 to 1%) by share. CDR3 region: CASRRSGTGVETQYF. The DNA for the CDR3 is TGTGCCAGCAGGCGCTCCGGGACAGGGGTGGAGACCCAGTACTTC. The V call is TRBV6-1, the J call TRBJ2-5; 10 bases are shared with TRBD1. Germline V CDR1 and CDR2: MNHNS, SASEGT. Losses at the gene ends were 6 bases for V and 5 bases for J; bases not matched to a gene: 9. The length of the CDR3 is 15 residues.

The CDR3 sequence is CASSLASKSTDTQYF. The DNA of the CDR3 is TGTGCCAGCAGCTTAGCTTCAAAAAGCACAGATACGCAGTATTTT. V gene TRBV7-2 combines with J gene TRBJ2-3; no reliable D call. The CDR3 has 15 amino acids. Germline-derived CDR1 and CDR2 are SGHTA and FQGNSA. V was trimmed by 0 bases and J by 0 bases, leaving 7 bases between them.

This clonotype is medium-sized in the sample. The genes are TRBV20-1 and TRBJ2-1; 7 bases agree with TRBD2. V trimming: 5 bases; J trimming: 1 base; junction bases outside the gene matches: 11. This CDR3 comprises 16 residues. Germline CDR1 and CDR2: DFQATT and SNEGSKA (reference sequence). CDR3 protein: CSASREASGSYNEQFF. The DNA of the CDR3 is TGCAGTGCTTCCCGGGAGGCAAGCGGTTCCTACAATGAGCAGTTCTTC.

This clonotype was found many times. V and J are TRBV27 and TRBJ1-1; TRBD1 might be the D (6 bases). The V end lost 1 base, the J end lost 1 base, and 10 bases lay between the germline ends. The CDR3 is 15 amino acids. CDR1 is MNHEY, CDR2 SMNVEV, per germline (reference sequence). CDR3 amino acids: CASSLLGGRNTEAFF. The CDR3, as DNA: TGTGCCAGCAGTTTATTGGGGGGCAGGAACACTGAAGCTTTCTTT.

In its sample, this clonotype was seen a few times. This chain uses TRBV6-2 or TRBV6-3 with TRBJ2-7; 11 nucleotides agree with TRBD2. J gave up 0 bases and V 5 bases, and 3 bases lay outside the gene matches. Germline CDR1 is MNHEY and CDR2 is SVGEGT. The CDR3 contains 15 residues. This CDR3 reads CASSEGLADSYEQYF. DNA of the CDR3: TGTGCCAGCAGTGAGGGACTAGCGGACTCCTACGAGCAGTACTTC.

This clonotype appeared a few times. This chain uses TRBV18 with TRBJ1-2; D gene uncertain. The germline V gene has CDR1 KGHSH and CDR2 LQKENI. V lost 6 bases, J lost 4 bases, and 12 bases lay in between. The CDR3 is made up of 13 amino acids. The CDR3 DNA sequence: TGTGCCAGCTCCCAAACAGAGACCTATGGCTACACCTTC. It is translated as CASSQTETYGYTF.

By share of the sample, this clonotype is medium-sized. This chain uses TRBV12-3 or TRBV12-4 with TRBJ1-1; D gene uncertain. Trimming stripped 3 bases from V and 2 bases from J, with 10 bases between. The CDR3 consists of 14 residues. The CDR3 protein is CASSFGRGNTEAFF. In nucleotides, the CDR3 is TGTGCCAGCAGTTTTGGCCGGGGAAACACTGAAGCTTTCTTT.

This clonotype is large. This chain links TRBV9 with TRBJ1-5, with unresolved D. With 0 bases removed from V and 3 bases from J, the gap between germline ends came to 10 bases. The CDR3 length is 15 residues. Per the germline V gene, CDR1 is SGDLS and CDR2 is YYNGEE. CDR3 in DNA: TGTGCCAGCAGCGTAGCTGGGAGTTACAATCAGCCCCAGCATTTT. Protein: CASSVAGSYNQPQHF.

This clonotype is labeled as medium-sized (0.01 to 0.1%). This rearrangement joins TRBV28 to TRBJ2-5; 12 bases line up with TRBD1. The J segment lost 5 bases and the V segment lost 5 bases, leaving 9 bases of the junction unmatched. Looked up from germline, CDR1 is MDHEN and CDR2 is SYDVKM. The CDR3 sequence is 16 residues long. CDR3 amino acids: CASSHSGTGGSETQYF. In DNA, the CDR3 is TGTGCCAGCAGTCACTCCGGGACAGGGGGCTCGGAGACCCAGTACTTC.

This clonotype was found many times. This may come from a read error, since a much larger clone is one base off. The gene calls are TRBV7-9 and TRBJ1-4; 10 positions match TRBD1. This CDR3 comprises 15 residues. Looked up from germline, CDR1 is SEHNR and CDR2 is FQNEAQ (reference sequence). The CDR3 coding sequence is TGTGTCAGCAGCACCGAAGGACAGGGGGGTGAAAAACTGTTTTTT. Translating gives CVSSTEGQGGEKLFF.

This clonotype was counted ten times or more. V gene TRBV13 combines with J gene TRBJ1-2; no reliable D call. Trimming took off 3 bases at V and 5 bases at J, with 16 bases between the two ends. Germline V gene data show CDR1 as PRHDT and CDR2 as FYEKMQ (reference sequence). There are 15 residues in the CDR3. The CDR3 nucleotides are TGTGCCAGCAGCTTTAAGGCTGCAGCGGGTTATGGCTACACCTTC. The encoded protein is CASSFKAAAGYGYTF.

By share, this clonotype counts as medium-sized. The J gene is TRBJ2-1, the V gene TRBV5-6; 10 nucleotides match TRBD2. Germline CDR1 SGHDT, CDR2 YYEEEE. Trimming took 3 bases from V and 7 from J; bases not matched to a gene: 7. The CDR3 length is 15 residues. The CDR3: CASSSLAGGGNEQFF. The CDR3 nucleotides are TGTGCCAGCAGCTCATTAGCGGGAGGTGGGAATGAGCAGTTCTTC.

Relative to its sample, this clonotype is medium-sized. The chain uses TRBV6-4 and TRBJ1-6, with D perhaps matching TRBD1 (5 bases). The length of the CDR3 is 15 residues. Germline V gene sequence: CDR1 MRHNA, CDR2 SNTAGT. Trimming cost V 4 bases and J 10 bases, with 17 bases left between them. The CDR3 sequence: CASSAQQGFGSPLHF. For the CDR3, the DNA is TGTGCCAGCAGTGCCCAGCAGGGATTTGGCTCACCCCTCCACTTT.

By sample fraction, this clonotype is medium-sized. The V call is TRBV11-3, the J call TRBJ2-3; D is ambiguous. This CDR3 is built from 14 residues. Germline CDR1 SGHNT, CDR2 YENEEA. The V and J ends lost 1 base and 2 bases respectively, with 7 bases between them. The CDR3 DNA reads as TGTGCCAGCAGCTTAGGTCAGACCACAGATACGCAGTATTTT. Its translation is CASSLGQTTDTQYF.